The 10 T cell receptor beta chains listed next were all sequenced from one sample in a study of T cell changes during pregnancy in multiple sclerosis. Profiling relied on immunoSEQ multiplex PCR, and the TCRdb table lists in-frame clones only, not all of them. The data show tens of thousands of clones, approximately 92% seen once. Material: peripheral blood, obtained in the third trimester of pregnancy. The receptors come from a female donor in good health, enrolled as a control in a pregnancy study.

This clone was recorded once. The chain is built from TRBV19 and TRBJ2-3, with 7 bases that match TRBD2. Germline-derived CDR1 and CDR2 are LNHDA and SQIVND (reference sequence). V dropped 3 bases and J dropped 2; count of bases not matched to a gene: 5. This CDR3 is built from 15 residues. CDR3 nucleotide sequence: TGTGCCAGTAGTATTGCCAGCGGGAACACAGATACGCAGTATTTT. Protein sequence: CASSIASGNTDTQYF.

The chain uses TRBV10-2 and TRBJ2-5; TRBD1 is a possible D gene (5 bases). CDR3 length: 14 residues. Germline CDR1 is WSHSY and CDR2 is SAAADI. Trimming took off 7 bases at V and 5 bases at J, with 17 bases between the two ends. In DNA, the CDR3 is TGCGCCAGCACCGAGTCGGGCTCAGGGGAGACCCAGTACTTC. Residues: CASTESGSGETQYF.

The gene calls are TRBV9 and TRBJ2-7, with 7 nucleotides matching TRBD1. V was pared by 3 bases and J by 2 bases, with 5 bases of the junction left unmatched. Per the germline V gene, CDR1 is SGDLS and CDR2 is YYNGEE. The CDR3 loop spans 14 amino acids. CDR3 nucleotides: TGTGCCAGCAGCGAAGGACAGGTTCCCTACGAGCAGTACTTC. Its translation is CASSEGQVPYEQYF.

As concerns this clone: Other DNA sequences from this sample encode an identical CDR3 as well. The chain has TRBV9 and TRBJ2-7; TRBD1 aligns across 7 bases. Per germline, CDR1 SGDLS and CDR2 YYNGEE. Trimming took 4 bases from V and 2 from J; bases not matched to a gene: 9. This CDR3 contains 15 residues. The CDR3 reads CASSPTERGPYEQYF. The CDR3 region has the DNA TGTGCCAGCAGCCCCACGGAGAGGGGGCCCTACGAGCAGTACTTC. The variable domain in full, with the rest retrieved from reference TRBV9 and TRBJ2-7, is DSGVTQTPKHLITATGQRVTLRCSPRSGDLSVYWYQQSLDQGLQFLIQYYNGEERAKGNILERFSAQQFPDLHSELNLSSLELGDSALYFCASSPTERGPYEQYFGPGTRLTVT.

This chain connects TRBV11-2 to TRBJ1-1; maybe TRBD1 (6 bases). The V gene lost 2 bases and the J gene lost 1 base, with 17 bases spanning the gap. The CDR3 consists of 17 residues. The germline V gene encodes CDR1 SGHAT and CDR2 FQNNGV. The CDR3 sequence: CASSLRTTGTKNTEAFF. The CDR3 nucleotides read TGTGCCAGCAGCTTACGAACAACCGGGACAAAGAACACTGAAGCTTTCTTT.

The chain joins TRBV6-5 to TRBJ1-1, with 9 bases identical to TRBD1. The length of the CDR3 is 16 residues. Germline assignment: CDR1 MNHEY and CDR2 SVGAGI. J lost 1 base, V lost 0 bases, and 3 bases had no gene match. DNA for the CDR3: TGTGCCAGCAGTTACTCGCTACAGGGGGCGAACACTGAAGCTTTCTTT. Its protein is CASSYSLQGANTEAFF.

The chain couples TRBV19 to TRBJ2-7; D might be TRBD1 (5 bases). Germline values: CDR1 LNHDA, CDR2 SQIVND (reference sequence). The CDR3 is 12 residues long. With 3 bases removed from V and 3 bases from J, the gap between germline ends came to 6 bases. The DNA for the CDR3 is TGTGCCAGTAGTATCCAGGGCTACGAGCAGTACTTC. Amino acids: CASSIQGYEQYF.

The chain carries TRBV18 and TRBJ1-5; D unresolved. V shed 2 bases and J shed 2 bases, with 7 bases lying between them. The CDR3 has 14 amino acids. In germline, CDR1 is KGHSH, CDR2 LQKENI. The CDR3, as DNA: TGTGCCAGCTCACCATACGGGGGCAATCAGCCCCAGCATTTT. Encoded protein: CASSPYGGNQPQHF.

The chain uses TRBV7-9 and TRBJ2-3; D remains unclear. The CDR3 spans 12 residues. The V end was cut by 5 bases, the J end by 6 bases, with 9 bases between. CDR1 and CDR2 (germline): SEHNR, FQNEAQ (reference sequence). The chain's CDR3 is CASSRHVDTQYF. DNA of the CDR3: TGTGCCAGCAGCCGACATGTCGATACGCAGTATTTT. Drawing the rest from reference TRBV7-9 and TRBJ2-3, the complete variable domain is DTGVSQNPRHKITKRGQNVTFRCDPISEHNRLYWYRQTLGQGPEFLTYFQNEAQLEKSRLLSDRFSAERPKGSFSTLEIQRTEQGDSAMYLCASSRHVDTQYFGPGTRLTVL.

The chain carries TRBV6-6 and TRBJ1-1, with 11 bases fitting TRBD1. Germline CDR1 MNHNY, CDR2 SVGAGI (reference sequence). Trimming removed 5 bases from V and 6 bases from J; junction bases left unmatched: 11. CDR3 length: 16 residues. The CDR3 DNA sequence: TGTGCCAGCAGTCACCGGGACAGGGGGACGGGGGCTGAAGCTTTCTTT. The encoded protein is CASSHRDRGTGAEAFF.